The 2 T cell receptor beta chains presented below share a single source sample, sequenced in a study of OX40 agonist ivuxolimab in advanced cancers. Clones were sequenced by immunoSEQ multiplex PCR, and TCRdb holds only the in-frame ones, with some missing. The table lists fewer than 65,000 clones, about 89% of them singletons, with approximately 0.99% in the top ten. The material was CD4+ or CD8+ T cells sorted from blood, obtained in a trial of the OX40 agonist ivuxolimab. The receptors shown here come from an adult with an advanced solid tumor such as melanoma, head and neck, liver or kidney cancer.

This clone was seen a single time. V is TRBV7-9 and J is TRBJ2-1, with D tentatively TRBD1 (5 bases). From germline, CDR1 is SEHNR and CDR2 FQNEAQ (reference sequence). Deletions cut 5 bases from V and 2 bases from J, with 7 bases between. The CDR3 runs to 13 residues. DNA for the CDR3: TGTGCCAGCAGCCCAGGGACCTACAATGAGCAGTTCTTC. It yields the protein CASSPGTYNEQFF. Looking up the rest from reference TRBV7-9 and TRBJ2-1 gives the full variable domain: DTGVSQNPRHKITKRGQNVTFRCDPISEHNRLYWYRQTLGQGPEFLTYFQNEAQLEKSRLLSDRFSAERPKGSFSTLEIQRTEQGDSAMYLCASSPGTYNEQFFGPGTRLTVL.

The chain is built from TRBV21-1 and TRBJ2-7. TRBV21-1 is recorded as a pseudogene. The CDR3 spans 13 residues. For the CDR3, the DNA is TGTGCCAGCAGCAATCCGGCCCCTTACGAGCAGTACTTC. The encoded protein is CASSNPAPYEQYF.